This record looks at one TCR beta chain sequence and its context. Its antigen is currently unknown. Oncomine TCR Beta short-read sequencing was applied to DNA from cultured CD4+ T cells. TCRdb reprocessed the PCR reads with MiXCR, giving one entry per CDR3 protein. The sample records 9,500 to 15,000 distinct CDR3 sequences, about 50% being singletons. This entry is derived from a study of vaccination and CD4 T cells after COVID-19. Findings and limits, study-wide: The median number of SARS-CoV-2-reactive clonotypes increased from roughly 21 to 40, a change that did not reach significance.

The CDR3 covers 15 residues. Germline lookup yields CDR1 LGHDT and CDR2 YNNKEL (reference sequence). V lost 5 bases and J lost 3; bases outside the gene matches: 6. Described treatment: roughly ten-day PBMC culture with coronavirus spike peptide pools or control peptides (ViraFEST assay). Via ViraFEST, peptide pools expanded antigen-specific T cells before TCR sequencing. This clonotype originated in a human donor who had recovered from COVID-19. The chain recombines TRBV3-1 with TRBJ2-7, with 11 bases aligning to TRBD1. The material sequenced was CD4+ T cells from blood, cultured in vitro. The DNA of the CDR3 is TGTGCCAGCAGCTCCGGGACAGGGGGTATCTACGAGCAGTACTTC. Translated: CASSSGTGGIYEQYF.